This paragraph covers one T cell receptor (beta chain) sequence. This entry comes from a study of blood T cell repertoires in COVID-19. Clones were read by immunoSEQ multiplex PCR, and TCRdb kept only the in-frame ones, dropping some. Among around 300,000 clones listed, approximately 83% were seen once. Trimming removed 3 bases from V and 4 bases from J, with 7 bases in between. Germline values: CDR1 MDHEN, CDR2 SYDVKM. The CDR3 runs 13 residues. This chain joins TRBV28 and TRBJ1-3, with no clear D. Sequenced: peripheral blood. The sequence derives from a woman between 70 and 85 years old with acute or convalescent COVID-19. The CDR3 loop is CASSFRQGNTIYF. The CDR3 bases are TGTGCCAGCAGTTTCAGGCAGGGAAACACCATATATTTT.